A single sample is the source of the 22 T cell receptor beta chains below, sequenced in a study of long-term antiretroviral therapy in people with HIV. Running of the v3.0 immunoSEQ assay took place at survey level. Data came from immunoSEQ multiplex PCR; TCRdb stores just in-frame clones and leaves some out. Of under 40,000 clones in the sample, approximately 85% were seen once. The sample here was unsorted PBMCs, taken 0.3 years after starting antiretroviral therapy. All receptors come from a man between 18 and 29 years old with HIV.

The chain is built from TRBV10-3 and TRBJ2-7, with 10 nucleotides matching TRBD1. After removal of 6 bases from V and 5 bases from J, the junction contained 7 bases not matched to a gene. This CDR3 has 14 amino acids. Germline-derived CDR1 and CDR2 are ENHRY and SYGVKD. The CDR3 coding sequence is TGTGCCATCAGATCGGGACAGGGGTCCGACGAGCAGTACTTC. This sequence encodes CAIRSGQGSDEQYF.

This clone was recorded once. The chain has TRBV7-2 and TRBJ2-3; D possibly corresponds to TRBD2 (6 bases). The CDR3 extends over 15 amino acids. V lost 5 bases and J lost 4, with 16 bases in between. Germline V gene lookup returns CDR1 SGHTA and CDR2 FQGNSA. CDR3 in amino acids: CASSIPISGSDTQYF. In DNA form, the CDR3 reads TGTGCCAGCAGCATACCCATTAGCGGTTCAGATACGCAGTATTTT.

For the CDR3, the DNA is TGTGCCAGCAGCGACGGGACACCCCTTCAGAGCTCCTATAATTCACCCCTCCACTTT. This gives the protein CASSDGTPLQSSYNSPLHF. The chain carries TRBV9 and TRBJ1-6; perhaps TRBD1 as D (6 bases). V was trimmed by 3 bases and J by 0 bases, leaving 19 bases between them. The germline CDR1 and CDR2 sequences are SGDLS and YYNGEE. This CDR3 has 19 amino acids.

Comments on this clone: Its ends do not fully match the called genes, so a read error is possible. The chain employs TRBV7-7 and TRBJ2-5; D possibly matches TRBD1 or TRBD2 (6 bases each). The germline gives CDR1 SSHAT, CDR2 FNYEAQ (reference sequence). The CDR3 covers 14 residues. The CDR3 here is CASSLDWGAETQYF. In nucleotides, the CDR3 is TGTGCTAGCAGCTTAGATTGGGGGGCAGAGACCCAGTACTTC.

This chain uses TRBV18 with TRBJ2-1; perhaps D is TRBD1 or TRBD2 (5 bases each). This CDR3 is 18 amino acids long. CDR1 and CDR2 from the germline V gene are KGHSH and LQKENI. V was shortened by 5 bases and J by 3 bases, with 23 bases between the two germline ends. This CDR3 is CASSGQGNNLRGYNEQFF. The CDR3 nucleotides read TGTGCCAGCTCAGGCCAGGGAAACAATTTGAGGGGCTACAATGAGCAGTTCTTC.

This chain uses TRBV10-2 with TRBJ1-4; 7 bases are shared with TRBD1. The J segment lost 3 bases and the V segment lost 4 bases, leaving 8 bases of the junction unmatched. The CDR3 totals 16 residues. CDR1 and CDR2 from the germline V gene are WSHSY and SAAADI. The CDR3 loop reads CASSGVPGQPNEKLFF. Written as DNA, the CDR3 is TGCGCCAGCAGTGGGGTACCGGGACAGCCTAATGAAAAACTGTTTTTT.

This rearrangement joins TRBV11-2 to TRBJ2-7, with D possibly being TRBD2 (5 bases). The CDR3 sequence is 13 residues long. Looked up from germline, CDR1 is SGHAT and CDR2 is FQNNGV. Trimming removed 4 bases at V and 6 bases at J, with 13 bases between. The CDR3 bases are TGTGCCAGCAGCTCGGGAAGAGATGTCGAGCAGTACTTC. This sequence encodes CASSSGRDVEQYF.

The chain uses TRBV30 and TRBJ1-5; TRBD1 might be the D (5 bases). The CDR3 contains 13 residues. Germline V gene sequence: CDR1 GTSNPN, CDR2 SVGIG (reference sequence). Between the trimmed V and J ends, which lost 2 bases and 8 bases, there was a span of 13 bases. The CDR3 coding sequence is TGTGCCTGGAGTCCATCAGGGAGCGAGCCCCAGCATTTT. Its translation: CAWSPSGSEPQHF.

The genes are TRBV11-2 and TRBJ2-7; no firm D call. V was clipped by 2 bases and J by 6 bases, with 17 bases between them. CDR1 and CDR2 (germline): SGHAT, FQNNGV. The CDR3 is 15 amino acids. The CDR3 sequence is CASSLRLQTRSEQYF. CDR3 bases: TGTGCCAGCAGCTTACGCCTTCAAACCAGGAGCGAGCAGTACTTC.

V gene TRBV30 combines with J gene TRBJ1-1; D unclear. The V gene lost 3 bases and the J gene lost 1 base, with 12 bases spanning the gap. The CDR3 is made up of 14 amino acids. Germline-derived CDR1 and CDR2 are GTSNPN and SVGIG (reference sequence). CDR3 DNA sequence: TGTGCCTGGAGGTCGATACGGGAGAACACTGAAGCTTTCTTT. It encodes CAWRSIRENTEAFF.

This clone showed up just once. The chain joins TRBV7-9 to TRBJ1-4; D remains unclear. Germline V gene data show CDR1 as SEHNR and CDR2 as FQNEAQ (reference sequence). This CDR3 is built from 13 residues. The V gene lost 5 bases and the J gene lost 5 bases, with 9 bases spanning the gap. In DNA, the CDR3 is TGTGCCAGCAGCGCTGTTATGAATGAAAAACTGTTTTTT. Translating it yields CASSAVMNEKLFF.

The chain joins TRBV5-6 to TRBJ2-7; the D gene could be TRBD1 or TRBD2 (5 bases each). The germline V gene has CDR1 SGHDT and CDR2 YYEEEE. Trimming cost V 4 bases and J 7 bases, with 18 bases left between them. This CDR3 comprises 14 residues. As DNA, the CDR3 is TGTGCCAGCAGCCGAACGGGGACGCCTAATGAGCAGTACTTC. Translation gives CASSRTGTPNEQYF.

The chain couples TRBV19 to TRBJ2-1; 11 positions match TRBD2. The trim removed 5 bases at V and 8 bases at J, leaving 14 bases unmatched. The CDR3 is 17 amino acids. Per germline, CDR1 LNHDA and CDR2 SQIVND (reference sequence). The CDR3 DNA is TGTGCCAGTAGTTCTACGATAGCGGGAGGGCCAGACTATGAGCAGTTCTTC. Encoded protein: CASSSTIAGGPDYEQFF.

There are a few counts of this clone. The chain carries TRBV30 and TRBJ2-2; D is unclear. Germline values: CDR1 GTSNPN, CDR2 SVGIG (reference sequence). This CDR3 contains 11 residues. V lost 3 bases and J lost 7, with 6 bases in between. In nucleotides, the CDR3 is TGTGCCTGGAGGAGCTACGGGGAGCTGTTTTTT. Translation gives CAWRSYGELFF.

The V and J genes are TRBV4-1 and TRBJ2-1, with D possibly matching TRBD2 (7 bases). This CDR3 contains 16 residues. Germline V gene lookup returns CDR1 MGHRA and CDR2 YSYEKL. V shed 1 base and J shed 1 base, with 11 bases lying between them. The CDR3 is CASSQAEGGSYNEQFF. The DNA of the CDR3 is TGCGCCAGCAGCCAAGCAGAGGGGGGGTCCTACAATGAGCAGTTCTTC.

This chain links TRBV27 with TRBJ2-1; D might be TRBD1 (6 bases). CDR1 is MNHEY, CDR2 SMNVEV, per germline (reference sequence). Between the trimmed V and J ends, which lost 6 bases and 8 bases, there was a span of 23 bases. The CDR3 spans 16 residues. The DNA of the CDR3 is TGTGCCAGCAGCCTTTGGACAGCTACGTTCACCGATGAGCAGTTCTTC. Protein: CASSLWTATFTDEQFF.

In this sample, this clone turned up once. The chain couples TRBV7-8 to TRBJ1-1; the D is unclear. The CDR3 covers 14 residues. Between the trimmed V and J ends, which lost 5 bases and 0 bases, there was a span of 10 bases. From germline, CDR1 is SGHVS and CDR2 FQNEAQ. CDR3 sequence (DNA): TGTGCCAGCAGCCCAGAGCACATGAACACTGAAGCTTTCTTT. Translation gives CASSPEHMNTEAFF.

This chain's CDR3 is CASRFRREKRQYF. The CDR3 coding sequence is TGTGCAAGTCGCTTCCGGCGGGAGAAAAGGCAGTACTTC. The chain carries TRBV12-2 and TRBJ2-7; the D segment call TRBD2 is taken from the table without a DNA check. TRBV12-2 is labeled a pseudogene. The CDR3 is 13 amino acids.

A few counts support this clone. V and J are TRBV30 and TRBJ1-6; 9 bases align to TRBD1. With 4 bases clipped from V and 8 bases from J, the junction kept 3 bases outside the gene matches. The CDR3 has 13 amino acids. The V gene's germline CDR1 is GTSNPN and CDR2 SVGIG (reference sequence). The CDR3 DNA follows: TGTGCCTGGATGGGGACAGGGTATTCACCCCTCCACTTT. Its translation is CAWMGTGYSPLHF.

This clone has only one observation. The rearrangement links TRBV2 to TRBJ2-3, with 14 bases identical to TRBD2. The length of the CDR3 is 20 residues. Trimming took 6 bases from V and 0 from J; bases not matched to a gene: 14. Germline CDR1 is SNHLY and CDR2 is FYNNEI. Here the CDR3 DNA reads TGTGCCAGCAGCCCCCCGATGGTGGGACTAGCGGGAGCTAGCACAGATACGCAGTATTTT. It encodes CASSPPMVGLAGASTDTQYF.

V and J are TRBV21-1 and TRBJ2-7; the D call TRBD1 from the table was never checked on the DNA. TRBV21-1 counts as a pseudogene. This CDR3 is 18 amino acids long. CDR3 in amino acids: CASSKKNGGQGRPYEQYF. DNA of the CDR3: TGTGCCAGCAGCAAAAAGAACGGTGGACAGGGAAGGCCCTACGAGCAGTACTTC.

This clone was counted a single time. The chain carries TRBV10-3 and TRBJ2-1, with D uncertain. With 0 bases removed from V and 4 bases from J, the gap between germline ends came to 4 bases. The CDR3 length is 13 residues. Germline V gives CDR1 ENHRY, CDR2 SYGVKD. The CDR3 spells CAISESGYNEQFF. The CDR3 DNA is TGTGCCATCAGTGAGTCGGGGTACAATGAGCAGTTCTTC.